The 20 T cell receptor beta chains in this list originate from one sample, sequenced in a study of blood T cell repertoires in COVID-19. Clones were sequenced by immunoSEQ multiplex PCR, and TCRdb holds only the in-frame ones, with some missing. There are some 48,000 clones in the sample; more than 65% occur only once, and 7.6% lies in the top ten. Material: peripheral blood. The receptor source for this set is a human donor in a cohort sampled during active COVID-19.

This clone was found once. The V call is TRBV6-5, the J call TRBJ2-7, with 8 bases fitting TRBD1. V was clipped by 0 bases and J by 3 bases; unmatched bases: 4. The CDR3 is made up of 15 amino acids. Looked up from germline, CDR1 is MNHEY and CDR2 is SVGAGI. The CDR3 reads CASSYSGGQGYEQYF. Written as DNA, the CDR3 is TGTGCCAGCAGTTACTCGGGAGGACAGGGCTACGAGCAGTACTTC.

The table lists this clone with a few counts. The V gene is TRBV7-6, the J gene TRBJ2-3, with 9 positions matching TRBD1. With V trimmed by 1 base and J by 3 bases, 8 bases remained unmatched. This CDR3 is built from 17 residues. Per germline, CDR1 SGHVS and CDR2 FNYEAQ. The CDR3, as DNA: TGTGCCAGCAGCTTAGTGGGGACAGGGCGAGGGACAGATACGCAGTATTTT. It translates to CASSLVGTGRGTDTQYF. The variable domain in full, with the rest retrieved from reference TRBV7-6 and TRBJ2-3, is GAGVSQSPRYKVTKRGQDVALRCDPISGHVSLYWYRQALGQGPEFLTYFNYEAQQDKSGLPNDRFSAERPEGSISTLTIQRTEQRDSAMYRCASSLVGTGRGTDTQYFGPGTRLTVL.

In this sample, this clone turned up once. The chain couples TRBV21-1 to TRBJ2-1; TRBD2 is taken as the D call from the table, unchecked against the DNA. TRBV21-1 is tagged as a pseudogene. The CDR3 sequence is 15 residues long. Here the CDR3 DNA reads TGTGCCAGCAGCCCCCGGGATTCCCCTTACAATGAGCAGTTCTTC. It encodes CASSPRDSPYNEQFF.

The chain recombines TRBV7-6 with TRBJ2-7; tentative D call: TRBD1 (5 bases). Germline-derived CDR1 and CDR2 are SGHVS and FNYEAQ. The CDR3 is made up of 14 amino acids. V lost 1 base to trimming and J lost 2 bases, with 9 bases between them. The CDR3, as DNA: TGTGCCAGCAGCTTAGGAACAGGAACCTACGAGCAGTACTTC. As protein: CASSLGTGTYEQYF.

DNA for the CDR3: TGTGCCAGCGCGGGAGTCACAGAGACCCAGTACTTC. It specifies CASAGVTETQYF. The rearrangement joins TRBV6-6 to TRBJ2-5; TRBD2 matches at 7 bases. Germline lookup yields CDR1 MNHNY and CDR2 SVGAGI (reference sequence). V lost 8 bases to trimming and J lost 4 bases; unmatched junction nucleotides: 4. CDR3 length equals 12 residues.

The rearrangement uses TRBV3-1 (or the pseudogene TRBV3-2) and TRBJ2-7; perhaps TRBD2 as D (5 bases). Germline lookup yields CDR1 LGHDT and CDR2 YNNKEL (reference sequence). CDR3 size: 12 residues. Trimming cost V 4 bases and J 6 bases, with 10 bases left between them. The CDR3 protein is CASSLPAGEQYF. DNA for the CDR3: TGTGCCAGCAGCCTCCCGGCGGGCGAGCAGTACTTC.

This clone was seen a single time. V is TRBV7-9 and J is TRBJ2-3; the match to TRBD1 covers 9 bases. CDR1 is SEHNR and CDR2 is FQNEAQ in the germline V gene (reference sequence). V was clipped by 5 bases and J by 3 bases; unmatched bases: 6. CDR3 length: 15 amino acids. This CDR3 reads CASSLKGQGTDTQYF. Written as DNA, the CDR3 is TGTGCCAGCAGCCTCAAGGGACAGGGAACAGATACGCAGTATTTT. Filled out from reference TRBV7-9 and TRBJ2-3, the complete variable domain reads DTGVSQNPRHKITKRGQNVTFRCDPISEHNRLYWYRQTLGQGPEFLTYFQNEAQLEKSRLLSDRFSAERPKGSFSTLEIQRTEQGDSAMYLCASSLKGQGTDTQYFGPGTRLTVL.

This clone was counted only a few times. The rearrangement joins TRBV27 to TRBJ1-2; D is uncertain. The length of the CDR3 is 15 residues. The V gene lost 2 bases and the J gene lost 2 bases, with 12 bases spanning the gap. Germline CDR1 and CDR2: MNHEY and SMNVEV (reference sequence). Here the CDR3 DNA reads TGTGCCAGCAGTTTAGGTGGCGCCGGGAACTATGGCTACACCTTC. Its protein product is CASSLGGAGNYGYTF.

This clone has only one observation. The chain carries TRBV14 and TRBJ2-1, with TRBD2 matching over 9 bases. Germline loops: CDR1 SGHDN, CDR2 FVKESK. CDR3 length equals 12 residues. V lost 1 base to trimming and J lost 15 bases; unmatched junction nucleotides: 4. As DNA, the CDR3 is TGTGCCAGCAGCCAAGGGGGGACTAGCCCGTTCTTC. Translation gives CASSQGGTSPFF.

This chain links TRBV3-1 (or the pseudogene TRBV3-2) with TRBJ1-1; 9 bases line up with TRBD1. The CDR3 loop spans 15 amino acids. Looked up from germline, CDR1 is LGHDT and CDR2 is YNNKEL (reference sequence). V was clipped by 1 base and J by 11 bases; unmatched bases: 11. CDR3 loop: CASSQVPGQGEAAFF. The CDR3 nucleotides read TGTGCCAGCAGCCAAGTTCCGGGACAGGGCGAAGCTGCTTTCTTT.

The chain employs TRBV10-3 and TRBJ1-5; TRBD1 is a possible D gene (6 bases). Germline CDR1 ENHRY, CDR2 SYGVKD. This CDR3 is built from 13 residues. Trimming shortened V by 5 bases and J by 7 bases, and 12 bases separated the two germline ends. The CDR3 DNA is TGTGCCATCAGTAGGGACACGACCCAGCCCCAGCATTTT. It codes for CAISRDTTQPQHF.

Note on this clone: Relative to the germline gene, one junction end is altered; a read error may explain this. Other DNA sequences of this sample code for an identical CDR3. The V and J genes are TRBV2 and TRBJ2-7; 10 bases are a match to TRBD1. The CDR3 covers 14 residues. Germline V lookup: CDR1 SNHLY, CDR2 FYNNEI. The CDR3 nucleotides read TGTGCCAGCAGCGAAGGGACAGGGGTGTACGAGCAGTACTTC. Residues: CASSEGTGVYEQYF.

The chain combines TRBV7-9 with TRBJ1-1; no reliable D call. Germline V gene lookup returns CDR1 SEHNR and CDR2 FQNEAQ (reference sequence). V gave up 1 base and J gave up 3 bases, with 9 bases separating them. The CDR3 loop spans 14 amino acids. CDR3 sequence reads: CASSLGGQYTEAFF. The CDR3 DNA reads as TGTGCCAGCAGCTTAGGTGGCCAGTACACTGAAGCTTTCTTT. The full variable domain, with the rest looked up from reference TRBV7-9 and TRBJ1-1, is DTGVSQNPRHKITKRGQNVTFRCDPISEHNRLYWYRQTLGQGPEFLTYFQNEAQLEKSRLLSDRFSAERPKGSFSTLEIQRTEQGDSAMYLCASSLGGQYTEAFFGQGTRLTVV.

The chain links TRBV7-2 to TRBJ1-1; D not resolved. V was pared by 5 bases and J by 0 bases, with 13 bases between. Germline-derived CDR1 and CDR2 are SGHTA and FQGNSA. The CDR3 is 15 amino acids. This chain's CDR3 is CASSPYSVMNTEAFF. For the CDR3, the DNA is TGTGCCAGCAGCCCCTATTCCGTAATGAACACTGAAGCTTTCTTT.

As to this clone: Other DNA sequences in the sample encode the same CDR3. The chain carries TRBV7-9 and TRBJ2-7; 7 bases align to TRBD1. Germline V gives CDR1 SEHNR, CDR2 FQNEAQ (reference sequence). V shed 5 bases and J 1 base; nucleotides not matched to a gene: 2. There are 13 residues in the CDR3. CDR3 protein: CASSGDSSYEQYF. The DNA for the CDR3 is TGTGCCAGCAGCGGGGACAGTTCCTACGAGCAGTACTTC.

The chain recombines TRBV7-2 with TRBJ2-7; D remains ambiguous. There are 13 residues in the CDR3. V lost 0 bases to trimming and J lost 0 bases, with 3 bases between them. Germline V CDR1 and CDR2: SGHTA, FQGNSA. CDR3 DNA: TGTGCCAGCAGCTTAGCCAACTCCTACGAGCAGTACTTC. Its translation is CASSLANSYEQYF.

This clone was found a few times. The rearrangement links TRBV4-3 to TRBJ1-3; D unclear. Germline CDR1 is LGHNA and CDR2 is YSLEER. CDR3 length: 14 amino acids. V was clipped by 4 bases and J by 8 bases, with 15 bases between them. The CDR3 DNA is TGCGCCAGCAGCCTTCGCACGGGTGGCGACACCATATATTTT. This gives the protein CASSLRTGGDTIYF.

This clone was recorded once. The chain carries TRBV6-6 and TRBJ2-7, with D unclear. Trimming took 5 bases from V and 4 from J, leaving 6 bases between them. CDR1 MNHNY and CDR2 SVGAGI come from the germline V gene (reference sequence). This CDR3 contains 11 residues. The CDR3 sequence: CASSPTYEQYF. The CDR3 DNA reads as TGTGCCAGCAGTCCAACTTACGAGCAGTACTTC.

V gene TRBV7-8 combines with J gene TRBJ2-2; 11 bases are a match to TRBD2. Trimming cost V 4 bases and J 3 bases; bases outside gene matches: 1. CDR1 SGHVS and CDR2 FQNEAQ come from the germline V gene. The CDR3 is 15 amino acids. The CDR3 DNA reads as TGTGCCAGCAGCTCGGGACTAGCGGACACCGGGGAGCTGTTTTTT. It encodes CASSSGLADTGELFF.

The chain carries TRBV25-1 and TRBJ2-5, with a possible D match to TRBD1 (5 bases). This CDR3 is 11 amino acids long. Trimming left V 8 bases short and J 3 bases short, with 7 bases between. Germline loops: CDR1 MGHDK, CDR2 SYGVNS. In DNA, the CDR3 is TGTGCCAGCGGCAGGGAAGAGACCCAGTACTTC. This translates into CASGREETQYF.